The sequence of this T cell receptor (beta chain) was determined in a study of early T cells in non-severe SARS-CoV-2 infection (dated by TCRdb to the early 2020s). Broadly, across the study: Because TCR sequencing was done on bulk RNA from unsorted whole blood, the alpha and beta chains could not be paired.

A few counts support this clonotype. Its antigen remains undetermined. It has no much larger one-base neighbor in the sample; base qualities were not kept. Set within a cohort of healthcare workers in London, UK, this nested case-control study involved weekly PCR testing of nasopharyngeal swabs along with blood sampling. Healthcare workers were enrolled in the week of the UK lockdown, from 23 to 31 March 2020, and were followed every week for up to roughly 15 weeks. Libraries were built with 5' RACE. Sequencing was carried out with a NextSeq 500. To correct for sequencing error and PCR bias, the TCR library protocol tagged individual cDNA molecules with unique molecular identifiers. Both TCR alpha and beta chains were sequenced, and tight co-correlation was observed between alpha and beta sequence abundances in each sample. In the authors' own workflow: Decombinator V4 was used to perform V gene, J gene and CDR3 annotation of TCR sequences. TCRs were defined as expanded if a significant change between any two time points was detected under a Poisson model with p below 0.0001. TCR abundances were normalised to the total number of TCRs sequenced per sample and were expressed as counts per million. MAIT TCRs were defined by TRAV1-2 paired with TRAJ12, TRAJ20 or TRAJ33, and iNKT TCRs by TRAV10 paired with TRAJ18. VDJdb, accessed 1 November 2021, was searched for CMV, EBV and SARS-CoV-2 annotated TCRs, with TCRs annotated for multiple antigens excluded. In TCRdb, the public reads were trimmed at Q25 with fastp and aligned with MiXCR, with productive beta chains retained. Merged by CDR3 protein, the rows form single entries marked with the most common genes and DNA. The V and J calls, along with clone size, are taken from TCRdb and not from the paper's own processing. The sample yields approximately 77,000 distinct CDR3 sequences; roughly 16% were counted once. Around 12% of the sample lies in the top ten.

The full study reports these points: VDJdb matching was skewed toward anti-spike CD8 responses, so virus-specific expansions were likely underestimated and private and CD4 specificities were missed.

The CDR3 sequence holds 16 residues, the cysteine and phenylalanine included. The read is trimmed to its CDR3 DNA, 48 bases read in frame from base 1. Based on the germline V gene, the CDR1 and CDR2 sequences are SGHNT and YENEEA. The germline ends are 16 bases apart after V is trimmed by 4 bases and J by 0 bases. Sequenced material: whole blood. The TCR was taken from an adult who was a healthcare worker with PCR-confirmed SARS-CoV-2 infection or an uninfected control (not recorded which). The rearranged chain carries TRBV11-3 and TRBJ2-7, and the D gene may be TRBD2, 6 bases matching. The DNA sequence is as follows: TGTGCCAGCAGCTCCCCTTGGGGGGAGAGCTCCTACGAGCAGTACTTC. Its protein is CASSSPWGESSYEQYF.